The 2 T cell receptor beta chains presented below share a single source sample, sequenced in a study of control samples from healthy donors and cancer patients. TCRdb's table, derived via immunoSEQ multiplex PCR, lists solely in-frame clones and lacks some. This sample has over 150,000 clones, with about 92% found just once. Sequencing was performed on blood. The receptor set was obtained from a man under 40 in good health.

V and J are TRBV5-1 and TRBJ1-1; D unresolved. Germline-derived CDR1 and CDR2 are SGHRS and YFSETQ. The CDR3 sequence is 16 residues long. Trimming removed 4 bases from V and 2 bases from J, with 18 bases in between. CDR3 in DNA: TGCGCCAGCAGCCCCCTACGAGGATCTACCAACACTGAAGCTTTCTTT. Translated: CASSPLRGSTNTEAFF.

This chain connects TRBV7-9 to TRBJ1-5; D is perhaps TRBD1 (5 bases). V was cut by 3 bases and J by 7 bases, with 16 bases left in between. The CDR3 is 15 amino acids. Germline-derived CDR1 and CDR2 are SEHNR and FQNEAQ (reference sequence). The CDR3 DNA sequence: TGTGCCAGCAGCTTTCAGGGAGACCCCGGCCAGCCCCAGCATTTT. It codes for CASSFQGDPGQPQHF.